This T cell receptor beta chain was recovered during a study of T cell repertoires in cytomegalovirus infection. TCRdb used MiXCR to reprocess the reads, holding one entry per CDR3 protein. The table includes 500,000 or so distinct CDR3 sequences, approximately 17% detected once. In germline, CDR1 is MNHNY, CDR2 SVGAGI (reference sequence). V lost 11 bases, J lost 5 bases, and 13 bases lay in between. CDR3 length equals 12 residues. This clonotype originated in a human donor in good health (CMV status not recorded). Some clones in this sample may be carry-over from other donors' samples. The sample comprised CD8+ T cells from PBMCs. The chain recombines TRBV6-6 with TRBJ2-4; no reliable D call. The CDR3 nucleotides read TGTGCCGTTGCGACCCCCCAAAACATTCAGTACTTC. Its protein product is CAVATPQNIQYF.